This T cell receptor (beta chain) was captured in a study of T-cell reconstitution after alpha-beta-depleted transplantation in children. Study-wide findings and caveats: Newly generated T cells supplied most T-cell counts and diversity one year post-transplant. Several hundred rapidly expanded clones from non-depleted graft cells reportedly supplied alpha-beta T cells about two months post-transplant. Several patients had high TCRbeta diversity at day 60; it came from surviving recipient T cells and thymic progenitors.

During its preparation, the TCRbeta library received unique molecular identifiers. One entry per CDR3 protein results from TCRdb running MiXCR on the PCR reads. The repertoire holds fewer than 550,000 distinct CDR3 sequences, about 10% seen once, with 14% in the top ten. A few counts support this clonotype. The antigen remains undetermined. The V gene's germline CDR1 is MNHEY and CDR2 SVGEGT. This CDR3 is built from 16 residues. V gave up 6 bases and J gave up 6 bases, with 23 bases separating them. The V call is TRBV6-2 or TRBV6-3, the J call TRBJ1-1, with D possibly TRBD1 on 6 matching bases. The sequence was obtained from a female patient aged 2-10 years who had a stem cell transplant for aplastic anemia, so the T cells may come from the graft donor. Sequenced here: PBMCs, mostly from graft donor cells, sampled 180 days after TCRalphabeta/CD19-depleted stem cell transplant. This chain's CDR3 is CASRRIYRDEFPEAFF. DNA for the CDR3: TGTGCCAGCAGGCGGATCTACAGGGATGAGTTCCCTGAAGCTTTCTTT.